The rows below give T cell receptor beta chains drawn from one sample of a study of control samples from healthy donors and cancer patients. Sequencing used immunoSEQ multiplex PCR; TCRdb keeps in-frame clones, though not all of them. The sample carries some 150,000 clones, just under 95% recorded once. Sequenced sample: blood. The receptors come from a woman between 55 and 75 years old in good health. The CDR3 runs from the conserved cysteine through the conserved F or W. Fields, in order: CDR3 DNA, CDR3 protein, D gene, V gene, J gene, clone size, CDR3 length. A D gene is named only where the DNA matches it firmly. Clone sizes are given selectively: once, few, many, or a class where the clone is expanded.

TGTGCCACCAGCAGAGGGGGAGACGGCAATCAGCCCCAGCATTTT,CATSRGGDGNQPQHF,NA,TRBV15,TRBJ1-5,NA,15
TGTGCCAGTAGTATCGGACAGCCGCTCTATGGCTACACCTTC,CASSIGQPLYGYTF,NA,TRBV19,TRBJ1-2,NA,14
TGTGCCAGCAGCTCCATACAGGGAGACTATGGCTACACCTTC,CASSSIQGDYGYTF,NA,TRBV5-6,TRBJ1-2,few,14
TGTGCCAGCAACAGGGACAGGGCGACCTACGAGCAGTACTTC,CASNRDRATYEQYF,TRBD1,TRBV2,TRBJ2-7,NA,14
TGTGCCATCAGTGATGGGACAGCCATGAACACTGAAGCTTTCTTT,CAISDGTAMNTEAFF,TRBD1,TRBV10-3,TRBJ1-1,NA,15
TGTGCCAGCAGCGTAGGAGGCGAGCAGTACTTC,CASSVGGEQYF,NA,TRBV9,TRBJ2-7,NA,11
TGCGCCACCAGCTCCGGGACAGGGGCGGTCAATGAGCAGTTCTTC,CATSSGTGAVNEQFF,TRBD1,TRBV24-1,TRBJ2-1,NA,15
TGTGCCAGCTCACCGCGCAACTTGAACACTGAAGCTTTCTTT,CASSPRNLNTEAFF,NA,TRBV18,TRBJ1-1,NA,14
TGTGCCAGCAGCCCGGACAGGGTGGCGGGTCATAGCAATCAGCCCCAGCATTTT,CASSPDRVAGHSNQPQHF,TRBD1,TRBV5-5,TRBJ1-5,NA,18
TGTGCCAGCAGTTACCCGGCCGGGGTGGTTGAAAAACTGTTTTTT,CASSYPAGVVEKLFF,NA,TRBV6-5,TRBJ1-4,NA,15
TGCGCCAGCAGCACCGTGACAGGGCTCTATGGCTACACCTTC,CASSTVTGLYGYTF,TRBD1,TRBV5-1,TRBJ1-2,NA,14
TGTGCCAGCAAGGGCTCGTTAGCATACGAGCAGTACTTC,CASKGSLAYEQYF,NA,TRBV2,TRBJ2-7,NA,13
TGTGCCAGCACCCCTTTCTCGGGCACTGAAGCTTTCTTT,CASTPFSGTEAFF,NA,TRBV7-2,TRBJ1-1,NA,13
TGTGCCAGCAGCTTAGACGGACTCTCTGGAAACACCATATATTTT,CASSLDGLSGNTIYF,NA,TRBV2,TRBJ1-3,NA,15
TGTGCCAGCAGCCGGGACCCCTATGGCTACACCTTC,CASSRDPYGYTF,NA,TRBV7-9,TRBJ1-2,NA,12
TGTGCCAGCAGCTTGGAATTTCGGACAAAAAATCAGCCCCAGCATTTT,CASSLEFRTKNQPQHF,NA,TRBV5-8,TRBJ1-5,NA,16
TGCGCCAGCAGCCCGGACGGAGCTAACTATGGCTACACCTTC,CASSPDGANYGYTF,NA,TRBV5-1,TRBJ1-2,NA,14
TGTGCCAGCAGCGTAGCGGGGACAACTAATGAAAAACTGTTTTTT,CASSVAGTTNEKLFF,NA,TRBV9,TRBJ1-4,NA,15
TGTGCCAGCAGCTTCTGGGGGATAGAGCAGTTCTTC,CASSFWGIEQFF,NA,TRBV7-9,TRBJ2-1,NA,12
TGTGCCAGCAGCTTTTTAAACAGTGGCACTGAAGCTTTCTTT,CASSFLNSGTEAFF,NA,TRBV11-2,TRBJ1-1,NA,14
TGTGCCAGCAGTAACAGGGGTTGGAACACTGAAGCTTTCTTT,CASSNRGWNTEAFF,TRBD1,TRBV6-5,TRBJ1-1,NA,14
TGCGCCAGCAGCTTGGTTGTGGACAGCCCTGGAAACACCATATATTTT,CASSLVVDSPGNTIYF,NA,TRBV5-1,TRBJ1-3,NA,16
TGTGCCAGCAGCCCCCCCCCAGGCTCGTCCTATGGCTACACCTTC,CASSPPPGSSYGYTF,NA,TRBV7-9,TRBJ1-2,NA,15
TGTGCCAGCCACATGGGGTCCCTTAACACCGGGGAGCTGTTTTTT,CASHMGSLNTGELFF,NA,TRBV3-1/TRBV3-2,TRBJ2-2,NA,15
TGTGCCAGTAGTACGTCGGCCAGCGGATGGTATGGCTACACCTTC,CASSTSASGWYGYTF,NA,TRBV19,TRBJ1-2,NA,15
TGCGCCAGCAGCCAGGACAGGACTAGGGAAAAACTGTTTTTT,CASSQDRTREKLFF,TRBD1,TRBV4-3,TRBJ1-4,NA,14
TGTGCCAGCAGTTACGGAAGCAATCAGCCCCAGCATTTT,CASSYGSNQPQHF,NA,TRBV6-4,TRBJ1-5,NA,13
TGTGCCAGCAGTAACCCCCCCGCAGGGGCCACCTTT,CASSNPPAGATF,NA,TRBV2,TRBJ1-6,NA,12
TGTGCCAGCTCACCACGAACAGGGGATGGCTACACCTTC,CASSPRTGDGYTF,TRBD1,TRBV18,TRBJ1-2,NA,13
TGTGCCAGCAGCGGAACTCCTCGGAGCACAGATACGCAGTATTTT,CASSGTPRSTDTQYF,NA,TRBV7-2,TRBJ2-3,NA,15
TGTGCCAGCAGAGGCCGGGGCGGGGGTAATGAAAAACTGTTTTTT,CASRGRGGGNEKLFF,NA,TRBV5-6,TRBJ1-4,NA,15
TGTGCCAGCTCGCGAAGTCCAGGGCCGACAGATACGCAGTATTTT,CASSRSPGPTDTQYF,NA,TRBV7-2,TRBJ2-3,NA,15
TGTGCCAGCAGTTTCTCCCTGAGCTCCTACGAGCAGTACTTC,CASSFSLSSYEQYF,NA,TRBV27,TRBJ2-7,NA,14
TGTGCCAGCAGCCCCCGACGGGCCAGCGGGGGGACCAATGAGCAGTTCTTC,CASSPRRASGGTNEQFF,TRBD2,TRBV5-4,TRBJ2-1,NA,17
TGCGCCAGCAGCTTGGTTGGGGAAAGCGAGACCCAGTACTTC,CASSLVGESETQYF,NA,TRBV5-1,TRBJ2-5,once,14
TGTGCCTGGAGTGTACGTGACACTGAAGCTTTCTTT,CAWSVRDTEAFF,NA,TRBV30,TRBJ1-1,NA,12
TGTGCCAGCAGTGGGGAACAGGACTATGGCTACACCTTC,CASSGEQDYGYTF,NA,TRBV2,TRBJ1-2,NA,13
TGTGCCAGTAGCACACAGACGAGCACTTACGAGCAGTACTTC,CASSTQTSTYEQYF,NA,TRBV19,TRBJ2-7,NA,14
TGTGCCATCAGTCCCGCAGGAGAGACTGAAGCTTTCTTT,CAISPAGETEAFF,NA,TRBV10-3,TRBJ1-1,NA,13
TGTGCCAGCAGCGTAGGGCCGACAGCTAACACCGGGGAGCTGTTTTTT,CASSVGPTANTGELFF,NA,TRBV9,TRBJ2-2,once,16
TGTGCCAGCAGATTTCGCCTAGGACAGCTCATGAACACTGAAGCTTTCTTT,CASRFRLGQLMNTEAFF,NA,TRBV7-2,TRBJ1-1,NA,17
TGTGCCAGCAGTTACATCCCTGGAGTCCGGGAACCCTATGGCTACACCTTC,CASSYIPGVREPYGYTF,NA,TRBV6-7,TRBJ1-2,NA,17
TGCGCCAGCAGCGCCCGCGGGGAGTCGGAGACCCAGTACTTC,CASSARGESETQYF,NA,TRBV5-1,TRBJ2-5,NA,14
TGCGCCAGCAGCTTGGGACCCGAGAATAATTCACCCCTCCACTTT,CASSLGPENNSPLHF,NA,TRBV5-1,TRBJ1-6,NA,15
TGTGCCAGCAGCTCGTCCGGGACATACTACAATGAGCAGTTCTTC,CASSSSGTYYNEQFF,NA,TRBV5-5,TRBJ2-1,NA,15
TGTGCCAGCAGTTACGTGGCAGGGGGGCGGAGTACTGAAGCTTTCTTT,CASSYVAGGRSTEAFF,TRBD1,TRBV6-5,TRBJ1-1,NA,16
TGTGCCAGCAGGCGGGGAATAGCGGAGACCTACGAGCAGTACTTC,CASRRGIAETYEQYF,NA,TRBV9,TRBJ2-7,NA,15
TGTGCCAGCAGAACCACAGGGGACGGGGGAAATTCACCCCTCCACTTT,CASRTTGDGGNSPLHF,TRBD1,TRBV6-6,TRBJ1-6,NA,16
TGTGCCACCAGCAGGACAGGGTCCTCCTACAATGAGCAGTTCTTC,CATSRTGSSYNEQFF,TRBD1,TRBV15,TRBJ2-1,NA,15
TGTGCCAGCAGCTTAGCCAACAATCAGCCCCAGCATTTT,CASSLANNQPQHF,NA,TRBV7-9,TRBJ1-5,NA,13
TGTGCCAGCAGCTTAGGCACCTCTCGGGGGGCTCGTGGCACTGAAGCTTTCTTT,CASSLGTSRGARGTEAFF,NA,TRBV7-2,TRBJ1-1,once,18
TGTGCCAGCAGCTTGACGGGACAGGGGGTGAAGAGGGCTGAAGCTTTCTTT,CASSLTGQGVKRAEAFF,TRBD1,TRBV7-2,TRBJ1-1,NA,17
TGTGCCAGCAGTTACCAGCAGGGAGCATACGAGCAGTACTTC,CASSYQQGAYEQYF,NA,TRBV6-2/TRBV6-3,TRBJ2-7,NA,14